This T cell receptor (beta chain) was retrieved from a study of T-cell memory formation after mild COVID-19. Study overall: In these data, TCR clusters were largely donor specific.

The 5'RACE method, run with constant-segment primers, produced TCR alpha and TCR beta cDNA libraries (carrying sample barcodes and UMIs). MiXCR, run by TCRdb on the 5' RACE reads, gives a single entry per CDR3 protein. The table has 250,000 to 400,000 distinct CDR3 sequences, approximately 15% seen once. The V gene lost 1 base and the J gene lost 5 bases, with 11 bases spanning the gap. The CDR3 is 14 residues long. Germline CDR1 MNHEY, CDR2 SVGEGT. Points from the study as a whole: Pre-infection memory contained some responding clones, which suggested that cross-reactive memory had joined. Chiefly within CM and EM were the contracting CD4+ clones; CD8+ ones were within EMRA.

There are a few counts of this clonotype. Antigen unknown. Sequencing input: PBMCs or a T cell subset sorted from them (not recorded which). The receptor's source is a man between 18 and 29 years old who had mild COVID-19 (a few samples of this study predate the infection). Cell type and time point are not known. This chain joins TRBV6-2 or TRBV6-3 and TRBJ1-1; a weak D match, TRBD1 (6 bases). CDR3 sequence: CASSYYTGRTEAFF. The CDR3 DNA sequence: TGTGCCAGCAGTTACTATACAGGGCGGACTGAAGCTTTCTTT.